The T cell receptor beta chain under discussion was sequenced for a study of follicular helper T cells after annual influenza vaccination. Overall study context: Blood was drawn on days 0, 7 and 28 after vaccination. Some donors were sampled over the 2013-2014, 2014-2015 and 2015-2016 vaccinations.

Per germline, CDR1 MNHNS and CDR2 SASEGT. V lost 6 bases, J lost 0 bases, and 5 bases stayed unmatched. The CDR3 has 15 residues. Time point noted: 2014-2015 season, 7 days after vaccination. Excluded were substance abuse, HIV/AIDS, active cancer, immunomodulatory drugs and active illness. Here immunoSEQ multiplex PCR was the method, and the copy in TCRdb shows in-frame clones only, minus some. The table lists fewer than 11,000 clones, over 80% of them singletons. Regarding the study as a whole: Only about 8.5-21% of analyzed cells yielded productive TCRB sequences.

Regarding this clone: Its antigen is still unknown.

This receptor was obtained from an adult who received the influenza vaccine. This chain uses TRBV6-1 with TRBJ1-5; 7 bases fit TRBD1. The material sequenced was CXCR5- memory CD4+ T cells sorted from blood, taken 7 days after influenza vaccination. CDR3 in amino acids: CASREGQISNQPQHF. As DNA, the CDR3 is TGTGCCAGCAGAGAGGGACAGATTAGCAATCAGCCCCAGCATTTT.